This T cell receptor beta chain emerged from a study of T cell repertoires in cytomegalovirus infection. About the research overall: It was recently identified HLA-C-restricted and well-studied HLA-B-restricted CMV epitopes that the study used.

V lost 1 base to trimming and J lost 4 bases, with 14 bases between them. Germline CDR1 and CDR2: SGHTA and FQGNSA. CDR3 size: 15 residues. TCRdb re-called the reads with MiXCR, one entry per CDR3 protein. The sample gives 450,000 to 600,000 distinct CDR3 sequences, about 33% of which show up once; 15% to 20% is in the top ten. This clonotype was seen more than once but under ten times. What it binds is not known. The sequencing used cultured PBMCs, collected from culture after CMV antigen stimulation. The TCR sequence derives from a human donor in good health (CMV status not recorded). Some clones in this sample may be carry-over from other donors' samples. The chain links TRBV7-2 to TRBJ2-7; possible D gene TRBD1, 5 bases. The chain's CDR3 is CASSLGAGLMYEQYF. CDR3 DNA: TGTGCCAGCAGCTTAGGGGCAGGGCTTATGTACGAGCAGTACTTC.